What follows are 17 T cell receptor beta chains derived from one specimen sequenced in a study of low-dose radiotherapy and immunotherapy resistance in tumors. Time point reported: after trial treatment. Treatment here: LDRT plus nivolumab, ipilimumab, low-dose cyclophosphamide and aspirin (RACIN trial). Primers used for first-strand cDNA, a TRAV- and TRBV-specific set, covered both alpha and beta chains. With a constant-region primer and a V-primer adapter, TCRs were subjected to 20 PCR cycles of amplification. TCRdb passed the reads through MiXCR, listing each CDR3 protein once. This table holds tens of thousands of distinct CDR3 sequences, around 21% found once. This sample comprised PBMCs, obtained after low-dose radiotherapy plus immunotherapy. The receptors shown here come from a female donor with ovarian cancer.

This clonotype has at least ten counts. V and J are TRBV3-1 and TRBJ2-7; maybe TRBD1 (6 bases). Trimming removed 2 bases at V and 5 bases at J, with 13 bases between. This CDR3 is built from 14 residues. Germline-derived CDR1 and CDR2 are LGHDT and YNNKEL (reference sequence). CDR3 amino acids: CASSQYRTAHEQYF. For the CDR3, the DNA is TGTGCCAGCAGCCAATACCGGACAGCCCACGAGCAGTACTTC.

In regard to this clonotype: A read error may explain this, as a much larger clone is one base away. This sequence joins TRBV4-1 and TRBJ2-7; D unresolved. Germline V gene data show CDR1 as MGHRA and CDR2 as YSYEKL. The CDR3 runs to 13 residues. The chain's CDR3 is CASSQVFSYEQYF. Here the CDR3 DNA reads TGTGCCAGCAGCCAAGTTTTCTCCTACGAGCAGTACTTC.

This clonotype showed up many times. The chain links TRBV28 to TRBJ2-7; D may be TRBD1 (5 bases). The CDR3 loop spans 13 amino acids. Per the germline V gene, CDR1 is MDHEN and CDR2 is SYDVKM. Trimming took 5 bases from V and 4 from J, leaving 12 bases between them. This chain's CDR3 is CASSDSPLYEQYF. In DNA form, the CDR3 reads TGTGCCAGCAGTGACAGTCCCCTGTACGAGCAGTACTTC.

This clonotype appeared many times. This rearrangement joins TRBV3-1 to TRBJ2-7, with 7 positions matching TRBD2. Trimming cost V 2 bases and J 2 bases; bases outside gene matches: 9. The CDR3 spans 16 residues. Germline CDR1 reads LGHDT; CDR2 reads YNNKEL (reference sequence). The CDR3 DNA follows: TGTGCCAGCAGCCAACTAGCGGAGAGAAAAACCTACGAGCAGTACTTC. Its translation: CASSQLAERKTYEQYF.

This clonotype turned up a few times. J is TRBJ1-1 and V is TRBV5-1, with D hard to call. Germline values: CDR1 SGHRS, CDR2 YFSETQ. Trimming cost V 5 bases and J 0 bases, with 11 bases left between them. The CDR3 contains 14 residues. The CDR3 here is CASRSMTVNTEAFF. The CDR3 DNA follows: TGCGCCAGCAGATCCATGACGGTGAACACTGAAGCTTTCTTT.

Ten or more counts support this clonotype. The chain employs TRBV29-1 and TRBJ2-6; a possible D gene is TRBD2 (5 bases). The CDR3 has 17 amino acids. V was shortened by 7 bases and J by 0 bases, with 19 bases between the two germline ends. The V gene's germline CDR1 is SQVTM and CDR2 ANQGSEA. CDR3 in amino acids: CSAVGRGLVSGANVLTF. In DNA form, the CDR3 reads TGCAGCGCCGTAGGTCGGGGATTGGTCTCTGGGGCCAACGTCCTGACTTTC.

The sample holds a few counts of this clonotype. The chain couples TRBV19 to TRBJ2-3, with 9 bases lining up with TRBD1. Trimming removed 2 bases from V and 7 bases from J; junction bases left unmatched: 10. This CDR3 has 16 amino acids. Germline values: CDR1 LNHDA, CDR2 SQIVND (reference sequence). CDR3 residues: CASSIYRDRVANTQYF. For the CDR3, the DNA is TGTGCCAGTAGTATATACCGGGACAGGGTTGCGAATACGCAGTATTTT.

This clonotype was seen a few times. The chain has TRBV7-2 and TRBJ2-4, with a possible D match to TRBD2 (6 bases). V lost 5 bases to trimming and J lost 1 base, with 12 bases between them. CDR1 is SGHTA and CDR2 is FQGNSA in the germline V gene. The length of the CDR3 is 15 residues. In DNA, the CDR3 is TGTGCCAGCAGCCGACTAGGAGTCGCCAAAAACATTCAGTACTTC. As protein: CASSRLGVAKNIQYF. The whole variable domain, remainder taken from reference TRBV7-2 and TRBJ2-4, is GAGVSQSPSNKVTEKGKDVELRCDPISGHTALYWYRQSLGQGLEFLIYFQGNSAPDKSGLPSDRFSAERTGGSVSTLTIQRTQQEDSAVYLCASSRLGVAKNIQYFGAGTRLSVL.

The sample holds many counts of this clonotype. The chain recombines TRBV7-6 with TRBJ2-1; perhaps TRBD1 as D (5 bases). The CDR3 consists of 15 residues. Germline assignment: CDR1 SGHVS and CDR2 FNYEAQ. Trimming removed 6 bases at V and 2 bases at J, with 14 bases between. CDR3: CASSREDTAYNEQFF. The DNA for the CDR3 is TGTGCCAGCAGTCGCGAGGACACCGCCTACAATGAGCAGTTCTTC.

In this sample, this clonotype turned up a few times. The DNA is left out, because the CDR3 cannot be placed on it with certainty; the CDR3 is given as TCRdb lists it. This chain joins TRBV10-2 and TRBJ2-2; the table's D call of TRBD1 was not tested on the DNA. Both ends counted, the CDR3 spans 16 residues. Per germline, CDR1 WSHSY and CDR2 SAAADI. The CDR3 reads CASSDGGKGTGELFFF.

This clonotype was found many times. The CDR3 spells CASSIAGVAYNEQFF. CDR3 coding DNA: TGTGCCAGTAGTATTGCGGGTGTAGCCTACAATGAGCAGTTCTTC. This chain connects TRBV19 to TRBJ2-1, with D possibly being TRBD2 (5 bases). Trimming stripped 3 bases from V and 2 bases from J, with 11 bases between. This CDR3 region has 15 residues. Per the germline V gene, CDR1 is LNHDA and CDR2 is SQIVND (reference sequence).

This clonotype was detected ten times or more. The gene calls are TRBV12-3 or TRBV12-4 and TRBJ1-3; 8 nucleotides match TRBD1. The CDR3 contains 14 residues. V shed 6 bases and J 1 base; nucleotides not matched to a gene: 2. The CDR3 region has the DNA TGTGCCAGCAGCCGACAGGGGTCTGGAAACACCATATATTTT. Encoded protein: CASSRQGSGNTIYF.

V and J are TRBV10-3 and TRBJ2-7; no clear D gene. V was shortened by 0 bases and J by 1 base, with 16 bases between the two germline ends. This CDR3 contains 17 residues. CDR1 ENHRY and CDR2 SYGVKD come from the germline V gene. CDR3 loop: CAISESLAGQASYEQYF. The DNA of the CDR3 is TGTGCCATCAGTGAGTCCCTCGCCGGCCAGGCTTCCTACGAGCAGTACTTC.

V is TRBV10-3 and J is TRBJ1-1; 7 bases agree with TRBD1. Germline CDR1 and CDR2: ENHRY and SYGVKD. With V trimmed by 6 bases and J by 2 bases, 6 bases remained unmatched. CDR3 size: 14 residues. CDR3 sequence reads: CAIRRTGDNTEAFF. CDR3 bases: TGTGCCATCAGAAGGACAGGCGATAACACTGAAGCTTTCTTT.

In this sample, this clonotype turned up many times. The chain employs TRBV5-1 and TRBJ1-2; 8 nucleotides align to TRBD1. This CDR3 has 14 residues. J lost 5 bases, V lost 4 bases, and 7 bases had no gene match. CDR1 SGHRS and CDR2 YFSETQ come from the germline V gene. CDR3 amino acids: CASSPGTGTYGYTF. Here the CDR3 DNA reads TGCGCCAGCAGCCCCGGGACAGGAACGTATGGCTACACCTTC.

This clonotype occurred a few times. The chain has TRBV20-1 and TRBJ2-5; TRBD2 matches 9 bases. With V trimmed by 0 bases and J by 5 bases, 7 bases remained unmatched. The germline V gene encodes CDR1 DFQATT and CDR2 SNEGSKA (reference sequence). The CDR3 is 15 residues long. The CDR3 is CSARELAGGRETQYF. DNA for the CDR3: TGCAGTGCTAGAGAACTAGCGGGCGGGAGGGAGACCCAGTACTTC.

This clonotype has at least ten counts. The rearrangement joins TRBV7-9 to TRBJ1-1, with TRBD1 matching over 7 bases. V trimming: 0 bases; J trimming: 8 bases; junction bases outside the gene matches: 9. The CDR3 spans 15 residues. Germline V lookup: CDR1 SEHNR, CDR2 FQNEAQ (reference sequence). CDR3 coding DNA: TGTGCCAGCAGCTTAGCGCGACAGGGTCTTTCCGAAGCTTTCTTT. Translation: CASSLARQGLSEAFF.